The clone carrying this TCR beta chain was seen a single time. The junction had 10 bases not matched to a gene; V was cut back by 8 bases and J by 8 bases. Germline V gene sequence: CDR1 SGHTA, CDR2 FQGNSA. The CDR3 has 14 amino acids. The data were taken from a study of cytomegalovirus exposure and HLA in healthy donors. With 60 Vbeta and 13 Jbeta primers, the PCR was carried out. The method was immunoSEQ multiplex PCR; TCRdb's version includes in-frame clones alone and lacks a portion of them. The data contain 140,000 to 150,000 clones, 72% of them singletons. Input material: PBMCs. This chain joins TRBV7-2 and TRBJ2-1, with 9 bases aligning to TRBD2. The source is a man in his forties in good health and CMV-seronegative. Written as DNA, the CDR3 is TGTGCCAGCTCCCGGCCTAGCGGGATCGATGAGCAGTTCTTC. Its translation: CASSRPSGIDEQFF.